The 16 T cell receptor beta chains presented below share a single source sample, sequenced in a study of blood T cell repertoires in COVID-19. Profiled with immunoSEQ multiplex PCR; TCRdb holds only in-frame clones, not every one. The sample consists of 150,000 to 200,000 clones, roughly nine tenths of them appearing once. The sequencing input was peripheral blood. Every receptor here comes from a man between 70 and 80 years old with acute or convalescent COVID-19.

V is TRBV28 and J is TRBJ1-1; tentatively, D is TRBD1 (5 bases). Germline V CDR1 and CDR2: MDHEN, SYDVKM. Trimming took 3 bases from V and 6 from J, leaving 17 bases between them. The CDR3 is 15 amino acids. The CDR3 DNA reads as TGTGCCAGCAGTTTTAGCTCGGGAGGGGTTCCTGAAGCTTTCTTT. It is translated as CASSFSSGGVPEAFF.

The table lists this clone with a few counts. This CDR3 is CASHRGYADTQYF. CDR3 DNA: TGTGCCAGCCACAGGGGCTACGCAGATACGCAGTATTTT. The chain is built from TRBV6-5 and TRBJ2-3, with 7 bases lining up with TRBD1. V was pared by 8 bases and J by 4 bases, with 6 bases of the junction left unmatched. Per the germline V gene, CDR1 is MNHEY and CDR2 is SVGAGI. The CDR3 contains 13 residues.

This clone was seen only once. The chain links TRBV4-1 to TRBJ2-2; no clear D. CDR1 and CDR2 (germline): MGHRA, YSYEKL. This CDR3 is built from 16 residues. Trimming took 0 bases from V and 1 from J, leaving 9 bases between them. The CDR3 protein is CASSQDPPQNTGELFF. DNA for the CDR3: TGCGCCAGCAGCCAAGACCCCCCCCAGAACACCGGGGAGCTGTTTTTT.

The rearrangement joins TRBV18 to TRBJ1-1; D is perhaps TRBD1 (5 bases). CDR1 is KGHSH, CDR2 LQKENI, per germline. CDR3 length: 12 residues. V gave up 3 bases and J gave up 4 bases, with 6 bases separating them. CDR3 nucleotides: TGTGCCAGCTCACCGACAGCCACTGAAGCTTTCTTT. It is translated as CASSPTATEAFF.

The J gene is TRBJ1-1, the V gene TRBV12-3 or TRBV12-4, with a weak D call TRBD1 (5 bases). Trimming stripped 6 bases from V and 3 bases from J, with 11 bases between. The CDR3 spans 13 residues. CDR3 sequence reads: CASRSGGYTEAFF. CDR3 coding DNA: TGTGCCAGCAGATCCGGGGGATACACTGAAGCTTTCTTT.

The chain combines TRBV29-1 with TRBJ2-3; 7 bases align to TRBD1. This CDR3 region has 12 residues. CDR1 is SQVTM and CDR2 is ANQGSEA in the germline V gene. Losses at the gene ends were 8 bases for V and 6 bases for J; bases not matched to a gene: 8. The CDR3: CSHTGVVDTQYF. The CDR3 bases are TGCAGCCATACAGGGGTTGTGGATACGCAGTATTTT.

The chain uses TRBV6-5 and TRBJ2-1, with D possibly TRBD1 on 6 matching bases. The V and J ends lost 10 bases and 4 bases respectively, with 20 bases between them. Germline V gene sequence: CDR1 MNHEY, CDR2 SVGAGI. The CDR3 contains 15 residues. CDR3 coding DNA: TGTGCCACCTCGAGCGACAGGATCCTTTACAATGAGCAGTTCTTC. Amino acids: CATSSDRILYNEQFF.

The chain uses TRBV30 and TRBJ1-2; weak D call: TRBD1 (6 bases). This CDR3 comprises 12 residues. Germline CDR1 reads GTSNPN; CDR2 reads SVGIG (reference sequence). V was pared by 4 bases and J by 8 bases, with 14 bases between. The CDR3 DNA is TGTGCCTGGAATCCAAGGGGGAGAGGCTACACCTTC. This translates into CAWNPRGRGYTF.

CDR3 nucleotide sequence: TGTGCCAGCACCCTGGGGGGACCGATCTTCTACGAGCAGTACTTC. This codes for CASTLGGPIFYEQYF. V and J are TRBV28 and TRBJ2-7, with TRBD2 as a possible D gene (6 bases). The CDR3 is 15 amino acids. CDR1 is MDHEN and CDR2 is SYDVKM in the germline V gene. Trimming pared 7 bases from V and 3 bases from J, leaving 19 bases between.

This chain connects TRBV18 to TRBJ1-5, with D possibly TRBD1 on 6 matching bases. The V and J ends lost 3 bases and 2 bases respectively, with 14 bases between them. Germline CDR1 and CDR2: KGHSH and LQKENI. CDR3 length equals 16 residues. The CDR3 region is CASSPGGARGNQPQHF. CDR3 nucleotide sequence: TGTGCCAGCTCACCGGGGGGGGCGCGAGGCAATCAGCCCCAGCATTTT.

This sequence joins TRBV11-2 and TRBJ2-7; TRBD2 aligns across 7 bases. The CDR3 length is 16 residues. Per the germline V gene, CDR1 is SGHAT and CDR2 is FQNNGV. Trimming removed 1 base from V and 4 bases from J; junction bases left unmatched: 10. In nucleotides, the CDR3 is TGTGCCAGCAGCTTAGGGGCTGGGAGGGGAAGGTACGAGCAGTACTTC. The encoded protein is CASSLGAGRGRYEQYF.

A note on this clone: One end of the junction does not line up with germline, which may come from a read error. The chain joins TRBV24-1 to TRBJ2-2, with 7 bases matching TRBD2. The germline gives CDR1 KGHDR, CDR2 SFDVKD. The CDR3 extends over 14 amino acids. Here the CDR3 DNA reads TGTGCCCCCAGGGAGGGCGCGAACACCGGGGAGCTGTTTTTT. It codes for CAPREGANTGELFF.

The chain links TRBV4-1 to TRBJ1-5; D is ambiguous. V was cut by 1 base and J by 2 bases, with 15 bases left in between. The CDR3 covers 17 residues. The germline CDR1 and CDR2 sequences are MGHRA and YSYEKL. CDR3 sequence (DNA): TGCGCCAGCAGCCAAGCCGCCGGAGGCCAGGGCAATCAGCCCCAGCATTTT. Its protein is CASSQAAGGQGNQPQHF.

V gene TRBV7-6 combines with J gene TRBJ2-7, with 7 bases aligning to TRBD1. J was trimmed by 0 bases and V by 3 bases; bases with no gene match: 5. The germline V gene encodes CDR1 SGHVS and CDR2 FNYEAQ. The CDR3 extends over 15 amino acids. CDR3 bases: TGTGCCAGCAGCTTCCGTCGGGACAGCTCCTACGAGCAGTACTTC. It yields the protein CASSFRRDSSYEQYF.

The V gene is TRBV5-4, the J gene TRBJ2-7; 10 positions agree with TRBD2. CDR3 size: 16 residues. Unmatched junction bases numbered 7, after V lost 0 bases and J lost 4 bases. Germline values: CDR1 SGHNT, CDR2 YYREEE (reference sequence). CDR3 sequence: CASSLVAGGLRYEQYF. CDR3 in DNA: TGTGCCAGCAGCTTGGTAGCGGGAGGCCTCAGGTACGAGCAGTACTTC.

This chain joins TRBV5-1 and TRBJ2-3; TRBD2 agrees at 9 bases. J was trimmed by 1 base and V by 0 bases; bases with no gene match: 3. Germline CDR1 and CDR2: SGHRS and YFSETQ. CDR3 length: 16 residues. The CDR3 sequence is CASSLAPSGGTDTQYF. The CDR3 DNA sequence: TGCGCCAGCAGCTTGGCCCCTAGCGGGGGCACAGATACGCAGTATTTT.